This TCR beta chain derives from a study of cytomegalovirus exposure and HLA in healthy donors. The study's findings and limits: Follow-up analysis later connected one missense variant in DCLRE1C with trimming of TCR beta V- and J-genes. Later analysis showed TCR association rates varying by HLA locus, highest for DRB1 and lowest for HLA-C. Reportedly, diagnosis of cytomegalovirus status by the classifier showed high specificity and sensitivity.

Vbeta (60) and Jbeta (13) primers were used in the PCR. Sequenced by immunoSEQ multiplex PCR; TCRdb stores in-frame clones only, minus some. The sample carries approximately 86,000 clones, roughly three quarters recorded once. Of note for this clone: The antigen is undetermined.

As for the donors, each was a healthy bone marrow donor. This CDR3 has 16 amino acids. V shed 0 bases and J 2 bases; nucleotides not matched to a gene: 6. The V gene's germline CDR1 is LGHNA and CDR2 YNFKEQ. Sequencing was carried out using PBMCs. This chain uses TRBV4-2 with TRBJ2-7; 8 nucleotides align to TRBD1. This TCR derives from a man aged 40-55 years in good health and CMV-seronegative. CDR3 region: CASSQDSTGAAYEQYF. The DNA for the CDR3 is TGTGCCAGCAGCCAAGACTCGACAGGGGCCGCCTACGAGCAGTACTTC.